Each of the 25 T cell receptor beta chains below was sequenced from the same sample in a study of tumor and adjacent non-tumor tissue in lung cancer. The template was RNA from unsorted bulk tissue. The library came from three nested PCR rounds adapted from ARM-PCR protocols. TCRdb independently ran MiXCR on the multiplex PCR reads; one entry per CDR3 protein. The sample has about 120,000 distinct CDR3 sequences, around three fifths seen once. Sequenced: lung tumor tissue. The receptors derive from a young man with non-small cell lung cancer.

The chain employs TRBV6-5 and TRBJ1-1; D unclear. V was trimmed by 10 bases and J by 0 bases, leaving 24 bases between them. The germline CDR1 and CDR2 sequences are MNHEY and SVGAGI. CDR3 length: 17 residues. The CDR3 region is CANSSLFGQYLNTEAFF. The CDR3 nucleotides read TGTGCCAACAGCTCACTTTTTGGTCAATACTTGAACACTGAAGCTTTCTTT.

This sequence joins TRBV11-2 and TRBJ2-3; D is unclear. Germline V gene lookup returns CDR1 SGHAT and CDR2 FQNNGV. This CDR3 has 12 amino acids. Trimming left V 1 base short and J 7 bases short, with 6 bases between. As DNA, the CDR3 is TGTGCCAGCAGCTTAGGGGCAAATACGCAGTATTTT. Residues: CASSLGANTQYF.

Details on this clonotype: Germline and junction disagree at one end, which may indicate a read error. The V and J genes are TRBV28 and TRBJ1-4; D is uncertain. In germline, CDR1 is MDHEN, CDR2 SYDVKM. The CDR3 spans 12 residues. The CDR3, as DNA: TGTGCCAGCAGTTTTTCGGATGAAAAACCGTTTTTT. Protein product: CASSFSDEKPFF.

Remarks on this clonotype: One end of the junction is discordant with germline, which a read error may explain. The J gene is TRBJ2-5, the V gene TRBV5-4, with a possible D match to TRBD1 (6 bases). Germline CDR1 reads SGHNT; CDR2 reads YYREEE (reference sequence). This CDR3 is built from 14 residues. The chain's CDR3 is CARSFGQKQETQYF. The CDR3 DNA is TGTGCCAGAAGCTTCGGACAGAAACAAGAGACCCAGTACTTC.

A note on this clonotype: This may be a read error: a much more frequent sequence differs by one nucleotide. This chain uses TRBV6-1 with TRBJ2-3, with D hard to call. Germline V gives CDR1 MNHNS, CDR2 SASEGT. The CDR3 contains 13 residues. The DNA of the CDR3 is TGTGCCAGCGGTGAGACTGTCGCAGATACGCAGTATTTT. Translating gives CASGETVADTQYF.

In regard to this clonotype: A read error may explain this, as a much larger clone is one base away. The chain is built from TRBV6-2 or TRBV6-3 and TRBJ2-3, with TRBD1 as a possible D gene (6 bases). The CDR3 totals 16 residues. Germline V lookup: CDR1 MNHEY, CDR2 SVGEGT. V shed 4 bases and J shed 7 bases, with 21 bases lying between them. The CDR3 DNA is TGTGCCAGCAGTTGCTCCAGGGTAGTGGGGACAAATACGCAGTATTTT. This gives the protein CASSCSRVVGTNTQYF.

The chain uses TRBV5-1 and TRBJ2-3; D not certain. The CDR3 length is 18 residues. The V gene's germline CDR1 is SGHRS and CDR2 YFSETQ. V was pared by 2 bases and J by 1 base, with 20 bases between. CDR3 DNA sequence: TGCGCCAGCAGCTTCCTGGGTGGGGTGTCCCCCGGCACAGATACGCAGTATTTT. Its protein is CASSFLGGVSPGTDTQYF.

The chain employs TRBV5-1 and TRBJ1-5, with TRBD1 as a possible D gene (5 bases). The V end was cut by 1 base, the J end by 2 bases, with 10 bases between. Germline CDR1 reads SGHRS; CDR2 reads YFSETQ. The CDR3 is made up of 15 amino acids. The CDR3 sequence: CASSLRGGGNQPQHF. The CDR3 DNA reads as TGCGCCAGCAGCTTGAGGGGAGGGGGCAATCAGCCCCAGCATTTT.

V is TRBV19 and J is TRBJ2-1; D may be TRBD2 (5 bases). Trimming stripped 6 bases from V and 8 bases from J, with 17 bases between. This CDR3 contains 14 residues. Germline CDR1 LNHDA, CDR2 SQIVND (reference sequence). This chain's CDR3 is CASSLTPLAYEQFF. CDR3 nucleotides: TGTGCCAGTAGCCTTACCCCCCTAGCCTATGAGCAGTTCTTC.

Remarks on this clonotype: One junction end does not reproduce the germline sequence, and a read error may be involved. This rearrangement joins TRBV4-1 to TRBJ2-1; TRBD2 agrees at 9 bases. Germline assignment: CDR1 MGHRA and CDR2 YSYEKL. The CDR3 is 17 amino acids. The CDR3 DNA reads as TGCGCCAGCAGCCAAGGTCCTAGGCGGGAGGGCTACAATAAGCAGTTCTTC. It encodes CASSQGPRREGYNKQFF.

Details on this clonotype: The junction differs from germline at one of its ends, possibly a read error. The chain uses TRBV11-3 and TRBJ2-2; possible D gene TRBD2, 6 bases. Germline CDR1 SGHNT, CDR2 YENEEA. This CDR3 contains 14 residues. The CDR3 nucleotides are TGTGTCAGCAGCCAGGCATTCGGGAGTGGGGAGCTGTTTTTT. Translation gives CVSSQAFGSGELFF. The full variable domain, with the rest looked up from reference TRBV11-3 and TRBJ2-2, is EAGVVQSPRYKIIEKKQPVAFWCNPISGHNTLYWYLQNLGQGPELLIRYENEEAVDDSQLPKDRFSAERLKGVDSTLKIQPAELGDSAVYLCVSSQAFGSGELFFGEGSRLTVL.

This clonotype turned up a few times. V is TRBV11-2 and J is TRBJ2-3, with D possibly being TRBD1 (6 bases). The CDR3 runs 16 residues. Germline CDR1 reads SGHAT; CDR2 reads FQNNGV. The V end was cut by 3 bases, the J end by 14 bases, with 27 bases between. The CDR3 is CASSLDGTRSTDSRYF. In nucleotides, the CDR3 is TGTGCCAGCAGCTTGGATGGGACAAGGAGCACAGATTCGCGGTATTTT.

This clonotype was recorded at least ten times. CDR3 loop: CSANTHGSQFF. In DNA, the CDR3 is TGCAGTGCTAATACCCATGGCTCACAGTTCTTC. The chain recombines TRBV20-1 with TRBJ2-1; D is ambiguous. In germline, CDR1 is DFQATT, CDR2 SNEGSKA (reference sequence). Trimming took 4 bases from V and 13 from J, leaving 14 bases between them. The CDR3 length is 11 residues.

This sequence joins TRBV6-6 and TRBJ1-5, with unresolved D. This CDR3 comprises 15 residues. With 3 bases removed from V and 11 bases from J, the gap between germline ends came to 20 bases. CDR1 MNHNY and CDR2 SVGAGI come from the germline V gene (reference sequence). CDR3 in DNA: TGTGCCAGCAGTTATTCGGCAGGAATCGGGCAGTCCCAGCATTTT. Translating gives CASSYSAGIGQSQHF.

This clonotype is labeled medium-sized. V gene TRBV5-6 combines with J gene TRBJ2-5; D is unresolved. V shed 0 bases and J shed 3 bases, with 9 bases lying between them. The CDR3 loop spans 14 amino acids. Germline CDR1 SGHDT, CDR2 YYEEEE. The CDR3 reads CASSLVGPEETQYF. In DNA form, the CDR3 reads TGTGCCAGCAGCTTGGTAGGGCCGGAAGAGACCCAGTACTTC.

Concerning this clonotype itself: This CDR3 is missing its conserved last phenylalanine or tryptophan, likely due to a read error. The J gene is TRBJ2-7, the V gene TRBV20-1; D is unresolved. Germline V gene sequence: CDR1 DFQATT, CDR2 SNEGSKA (reference sequence). The CDR3 has 13 amino acids. Trimming shortened V by 0 bases and J by 2 bases, and 8 bases separated the two germline ends. The CDR3 here is CSARDRATYEQYL. The CDR3, as DNA: TGCAGTGCTAGAGACCGGGCAACCTACGAGCAGTACCTC.

The chain links TRBV11-3 to TRBJ2-3, with TRBD2 identical over 7 bases. Germline lookup yields CDR1 SGHNT and CDR2 YENEEA. The CDR3 covers 16 residues. Trimming removed 4 bases from V and 3 bases from J; junction bases left unmatched: 10. CDR3 protein: CASSSPDREETDTQYF. For the CDR3, the DNA is TGTGCCAGCAGCTCCCCAGATCGGGAGGAAACAGATACGCAGTATTTT.

With regard to this clonotype: At one end, the junction sequence differs from germline, possibly due to a read error. The chain uses TRBV11-1 and TRBJ2-7; the match to TRBD1 covers 8 bases. The CDR3 totals 15 residues. The V gene's germline CDR1 is SGHAT and CDR2 FQDESV (reference sequence). The CDR3 DNA reads TGTGCCAGCAGCTTCCGGACAGGGAAGTCCTACAAGCAGTACTTC. Its protein is CASSFRTGKSYKQYF.

This clonotype was recorded many times. V usage is TRBV29-1 and J usage is TRBJ1-2, with 7 bases that match TRBD1. The junction had 10 bases not matched to a gene; V was cut back by 4 bases and J by 5 bases. Germline assignment: CDR1 SQVTM and CDR2 ANQGSEA. This CDR3 is built from 14 residues. The CDR3: CSVGAGGEGYGYTF. DNA for the CDR3: TGCAGCGTTGGAGCAGGGGGGGAGGGGTATGGCTACACCTTC. The full variable domain, in which reference TRBV29-1 and TRBJ1-2 provide the parts outside the CDR3, is SAVISQKPSRDICQRGTSLTIQCQVDSQVTMMFWYRQQPGQSLTLIATANQGSEATYESGFVIDKFPISRPNLTFSTLTVSNMSPEDSSIYLCSVGAGGEGYGYTFGSGTRLTVV.

To note about this clonotype: A much larger clone sits a single nucleotide away, making a read error possible. The CDR3 nucleotides are TGTGCCAGCAGCCCCTGGTGCAATCAGCCCCAGCATTTT. The encoded protein is CASSPWCNQPQHF. This chain links TRBV5-5 with TRBJ1-5; D remains ambiguous. With 4 bases removed from V and 2 bases from J, the gap between germline ends came to 7 bases. CDR1 and CDR2 from the germline V gene are SGHKS and YYEKEE (reference sequence). This CDR3 has 13 amino acids.

Relative to its sample, this clonotype is medium-sized (0.01 to 0.1%). This chain joins TRBV11-1 and TRBJ2-1; 10 bases are a match to TRBD1. V shed 5 bases, J shed 7 bases, and the junction held 2 bases outside the gene matches. The CDR3 runs to 13 residues. Germline CDR1 reads SGHAT; CDR2 reads FQDESV (reference sequence). The CDR3 reads CASSEDRGNEQFF. For the CDR3, the DNA is TGTGCCAGCAGCGAGGACAGGGGGAATGAGCAGTTCTTC.

Points on this clonotype: This may be a read error, as it is one base from a much larger clone. As the CDR3 is not closed by the conserved phenylalanine or tryptophan, this likely results from a read error. V and J are TRBV6-2 or TRBV6-3 and TRBJ2-3; TRBD2 aligns across 8 bases. Germline V gives CDR1 MNHEY, CDR2 SVGEGT. Trimming took 0 bases from V and 5 from J; bases not matched to a gene: 10. The CDR3 runs to 17 residues. CDR3: CASSYSGGGPFGDTQYL. The CDR3, as DNA: TGTGCCAGCAGTTACTCAGGCGGGGGGCCGTTCGGAGATACGCAGTATTTG.

Many counts were recorded for this clonotype. V gene TRBV6-5 combines with J gene TRBJ1-1, with 7 positions matching TRBD1. Germline V gives CDR1 MNHEY, CDR2 SVGAGI. The CDR3 length is 17 residues. V was pared by 0 bases and J by 11 bases, with 18 bases of the junction left unmatched. CDR3 bases: TGTGCCAGCAGTTACTCGAACAGGGGAGGGATCGGAATCGTGGCTTTCTTT. Residues: CASSYSNRGGIGIVAFF.

The chain employs TRBV29-1 and TRBJ2-5; D gene uncertain. The germline gives CDR1 SQVTM, CDR2 ANQGSEA. The CDR3 is made up of 10 amino acids. CDR3 sequence reads: CSILQETQYF. The CDR3 DNA is TGCAGTATCCTCCAAGAGACCCAGTACTTC.

This clonotype was seen at least ten times. The chain combines TRBV12-3 or TRBV12-4 with TRBJ2-5; possibly TRBD2 for D (6 bases). The CDR3 runs 13 residues. V lost 6 bases to trimming and J lost 4 bases, with 12 bases between them. DNA of the CDR3: TGTGCCAGCAGCAGGGAGGTTGTAGAGACCCAGTACTTC. Translated: CASSREVVETQYF.